This T cell receptor beta chain was observed in a study of T cell responses to AZD1222 COVID-19 vaccine. About the study: Second doses were pooled across both intervals (about 4 or about 12 weeks). Points from the study as a whole: As reported, nearly half of all spike-specific TCRs target variant regions that are unmutated. Sampled repertoires all dated from after the peak T cell response. In a largely white British group with more females than males, clonal diversity was possibly underestimated.

V gave up 4 bases and J gave up 5 bases; unmatched junction bases: 8. The CDR3 is 15 amino acids. From germline, CDR1 is SGHDT and CDR2 YYEEEE. Sequenced by immunoSEQ multiplex PCR; TCRdb stores in-frame clones only, minus some. The sample holds fewer than 150,000 clones, about nine tenths seen once. This clone was observed once. As yet, its antigen is unknown. Material: peripheral blood, obtained on day 0 of AZD1222 vaccination. V usage is TRBV5-6 and J usage is TRBJ1-5; the match to TRBD1 covers 8 bases. The clonotype originates from an adult in good health. This chain's CDR3 is CASSLTTGAYQPQHF. The DNA for the CDR3 is TGTGCCAGCAGCCTAACGACAGGGGCCTATCAGCCCCAGCATTTT. Filled out from reference TRBV5-6 and TRBJ1-5, the complete variable domain reads DAGVTQSPTHLIKTRGQQVTLRCSPKSGHDTVSWYQQALGQGPQFIFQYYEEEERQRGNFPDRFSGHQFPNYSSELNVNALLLGDSALYLCASSLTTGAYQPQHFGDGTRLSIL.